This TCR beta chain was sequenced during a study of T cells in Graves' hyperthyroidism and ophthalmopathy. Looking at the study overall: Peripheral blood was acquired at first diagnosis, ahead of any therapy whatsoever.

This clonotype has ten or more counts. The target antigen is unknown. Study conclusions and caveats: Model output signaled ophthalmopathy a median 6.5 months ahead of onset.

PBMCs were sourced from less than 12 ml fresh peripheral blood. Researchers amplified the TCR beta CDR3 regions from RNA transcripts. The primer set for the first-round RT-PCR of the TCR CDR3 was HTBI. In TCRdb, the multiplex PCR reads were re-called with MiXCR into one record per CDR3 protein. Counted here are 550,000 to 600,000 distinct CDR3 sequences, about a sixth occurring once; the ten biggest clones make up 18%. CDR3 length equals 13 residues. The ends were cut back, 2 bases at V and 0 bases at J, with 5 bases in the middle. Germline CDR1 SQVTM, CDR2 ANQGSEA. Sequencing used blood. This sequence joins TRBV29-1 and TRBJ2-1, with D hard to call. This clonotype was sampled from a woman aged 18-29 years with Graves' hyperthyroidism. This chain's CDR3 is CSVEQSSYNEQFF. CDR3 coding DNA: TGCAGCGTTGAACAGAGCTCCTACAATGAGCAGTTCTTC.